This T cell receptor beta chain was captured by sequencing in a study of shared clonotypes between healthy human individuals. The CDR3 sequence is 13 residues long. The germline V and J ends were trimmed by 4 bases and 4 bases, with 11 bases remaining between them. CDR1 and CDR2 (germline): SGHRS, YFSETQ. Findings and caveats of the study: Naive subsets generally exceeded memory subsets in estimated richness. Donors were few, which limited the genetic and exposure-history diversity represented. Shared clonotypes: approximately 4.5% naive CD4, under 4% naive CD8, roughly 2.2% memory CD4, approximately 0.41% memory CD8.

The repertoire was sequenced with immunoSEQ multiplex PCR; TCRdb's copy has only in-frame clones and lacks some. There are about 1.1 million clones in the sample; approximately 80% occur only once, and roughly 0.9% lies in the top ten. Worth noting for this clone: Its cognate antigen is unknown.

The specimen sequenced was memory CD4+ T cells from PBMCs. Described subset: CD45RA-negative fraction. J is TRBJ2-5 and V is TRBV5-1, with D uncertain. This TCR came from a man younger than 35 in good health. Some clones in this sample may be carry-over from other donors' samples. The DNA of the CDR3 is TGCGCCAGCAGCCCCGGCCCTCGAGAGACCCAGTACTTC. It is translated as CASSPGPRETQYF.